These 14 T cell receptor beta chains share one sample of origin, sequenced in a study of T cell responses to AZD1222 COVID-19 vaccine. Libraries were prepared by immunoSEQ multiplex PCR; TCRdb keeps only in-frame clonotypes and omits some of them. The sample includes fewer than 120,000 clones, about 90% of them seen just once. Sequenced here: peripheral blood, sampled 28 days after the second AZD1222 dose. Receptors originate from an adult who received the AZD1222 COVID-19 vaccine.

This clone was counted a single time. The rearrangement links TRBV20-1 to TRBJ1-5; D is unclear. This CDR3 contains 13 residues. The germline V gene encodes CDR1 DFQATT and CDR2 SNEGSKA (reference sequence). V lost 3 bases, J lost 1 base, and 7 bases lay in between. CDR3 amino acids: CSASLDSNQPQHF. The CDR3 region has the DNA TGCAGTGCTAGTCTGGACAGCAATCAGCCCCAGCATTTT.

The chain carries TRBV2 and TRBJ2-2, with TRBD1 identical over 9 bases. V shed 7 bases and J 3 bases; nucleotides not matched to a gene: 3. Germline V gene sequence: CDR1 SNHLY, CDR2 FYNNEI. CDR3 size: 14 residues. The CDR3 protein is CASTGQGYTGELFF. For the CDR3, the DNA is TGTGCCAGCACGGGACAGGGTTACACCGGGGAGCTGTTTTTT. Together with reference TRBV2 and TRBJ2-2, the CDR3 gives the full variable domain: EPEVTQTPSHQVTQMGQEVILRCVPISNHLYFYWYRQILGQKVEFLVSFYNNEISEKSEIFDDQFSVERPDGSNFTLKIRSTKLEDSAMYFCASTGQGYTGELFFGEGSRLTVL.

The chain employs TRBV6-5 and TRBJ2-1; 7 positions agree with TRBD1. This CDR3 has 15 residues. J gave up 0 bases and V 6 bases, and 5 bases lay outside the gene matches. In germline, CDR1 is MNHEY, CDR2 SVGAGI. DNA for the CDR3: TGTGCCAGCAGAACAGGGGCCATCTCCTACAATGAGCAGTTCTTC. It encodes CASRTGAISYNEQFF.

This rearrangement joins TRBV29-1 to TRBJ1-1; no clear D gene. V lost 4 bases and J 7 bases, leaving 7 bases between the germline ends. The CDR3 spans 10 residues. CDR1 and CDR2 from the germline V gene are SQVTM and ANQGSEA. The DNA of the CDR3 is TGCAGCGTTGCCCACTTTGAAGCTTTCTTT. It encodes CSVAHFEAFF. The variable domain in full, with the rest retrieved from reference TRBV29-1 and TRBJ1-1, is SAVISQKPSRDICQRGTSLTIQCQVDSQVTMMFWYRQQPGQSLTLIATANQGSEATYESGFVIDKFPISRPNLTFSTLTVSNMSPEDSSIYLCSVAHFEAFFGQGTRLTVV.

The gene calls are TRBV9 and TRBJ1-2; 12 bases fit TRBD1. From germline, CDR1 is SGDLS and CDR2 YYNGEE. The CDR3 contains 15 residues. With 4 bases clipped from V and 9 bases from J, the junction kept 10 bases outside the gene matches. CDR3 DNA sequence: TGTGCCAGCAGCTCACCCGGGACAGGGGGCGTTAGCTACACCTTC. It encodes CASSSPGTGGVSYTF.

By its share, this clone is medium-sized. J is TRBJ2-7 and V is TRBV28, with 11 bases aligning to TRBD2. The CDR3 has 15 residues. Germline V lookup: CDR1 MDHEN, CDR2 SYDVKM. The junction had 5 bases not matched to a gene; V was cut back by 4 bases and J by 3 bases. CDR3 bases: TGTGCCAGCAGTTCTTCTAGCGGGAGGATCTACGAGCAGTACTTC. It encodes CASSSSSGRIYEQYF.

V gene TRBV19 combines with J gene TRBJ1-2; D unclear. V shed 1 base and J shed 0 bases, with 9 bases lying between them. The CDR3 runs to 15 residues. CDR1 and CDR2 from the germline V gene are LNHDA and SQIVND (reference sequence). The CDR3 spells CASSIVSGANYGYTF. For the CDR3, the DNA is TGTGCCAGTAGTATAGTTTCCGGGGCTAACTATGGCTACACCTTC.

This clone turned up a few times. The chain uses TRBV6-5 and TRBJ2-4; D is ambiguous. V was shortened by 2 bases and J by 0 bases, with 11 bases between the two germline ends. Germline CDR1 is MNHEY and CDR2 is SVGAGI. The CDR3 loop spans 16 amino acids. The CDR3 region is CASSYAALAAKNIQYF. In DNA form, the CDR3 reads TGTGCCAGCAGTTACGCGGCCCTTGCAGCCAAAAACATTCAGTACTTC.

The chain carries TRBV6-5 and TRBJ2-4; D possibly corresponds to TRBD2 (6 bases). Trimming took off 2 bases at V and 7 bases at J, with 18 bases between the two ends. The CDR3 spans 16 residues. CDR1 is MNHEY, CDR2 SVGAGI, per germline. The CDR3 nucleotides are TGTGCCAGCAGTTACGAAGCGGGTCCCATAGTCAACATTCAGTACTTC. This gives the protein CASSYEAGPIVNIQYF.

The V call is TRBV30, the J call TRBJ1-5; D is possibly TRBD1 (5 bases). Per germline, CDR1 GTSNPN and CDR2 SVGIG (reference sequence). The CDR3 contains 13 residues. The V end lost 0 bases, the J end lost 5 bases, and 8 bases lay between the germline ends. The CDR3 loop is CAWSVMGDQPQHF. In nucleotides, the CDR3 is TGTGCCTGGAGTGTAATGGGGGATCAGCCCCAGCATTTT.

The chain couples TRBV11-2 to TRBJ1-1; a weak D match, TRBD1 (6 bases). Trimming took 1 base from V and 0 from J, leaving 9 bases between them. Germline loops: CDR1 SGHAT, CDR2 FQNNGV. The CDR3 has 15 amino acids. The CDR3 loop is CASSLATGLNTEAFF. For the CDR3, the DNA is TGTGCCAGCAGCTTAGCCACAGGGTTGAACACTGAAGCTTTCTTT.

The gene calls are TRBV12-3 or TRBV12-4 and TRBJ2-1; unclear D gene. Deletions cut 6 bases from V and 10 bases from J, with 10 bases between. This CDR3 contains 11 residues. The CDR3 region is CASSRTLEQFF. The DNA for the CDR3 is TGTGCCAGCAGCCGGACCCTAGAGCAGTTCTTC.

This rearrangement joins TRBV28 to TRBJ2-6, with 9 bases matching TRBD1. CDR3 length: 18 amino acids. Trimming removed 7 bases from V and 3 bases from J; junction bases left unmatched: 13. Germline assignment: CDR1 MDHEN and CDR2 SYDVKM. CDR3 residues: CASTMPEQGARGANVLTF. CDR3 nucleotides: TGTGCCAGCACCATGCCGGAACAGGGGGCGCGTGGGGCCAACGTCCTGACTTTC.

There are a few counts of this clone. The V call is TRBV24-1, the J call TRBJ1-6, with no clear D. Looked up from germline, CDR1 is KGHDR and CDR2 is SFDVKD. V was clipped by 12 bases and J by 8 bases, with 19 bases between them. The CDR3 length is 14 residues. The CDR3: CASRPPQLYSPLHF. Here the CDR3 DNA reads TGTGCCTCACGCCCACCCCAGTTGTATTCACCCCTCCACTTT.